This record looks at one TCR beta chain sequence and its context. These data originate in a study of blood T cell repertoires in COVID-19. Study background: T cells, B-cell-depleted T cells, or PBMCs provided the cDNA or gDNA that served as material.

Original handling: Reference gene primer amplification gave estimated nucleated cell counts. Profiled with immunoSEQ multiplex PCR; TCRdb holds only in-frame clones, not every one. V, J and clone size reflect that table, while D and trimming were determined from the DNA. The sample lists 29,000 or so clones, about four fifths occurring once. Germline V CDR1 and CDR2: SGHTS, YDEGEE. J lost 1 base, V lost 5 bases, and 5 bases had no gene match. The CDR3 covers 15 residues. This receptor was taken from a man at least 80 years old with active COVID-19. The sequencing sample was made of peripheral blood. The chain uses TRBV5-8 and TRBJ1-1; 10 nucleotides align to TRBD1. Written as DNA, the CDR3 is TGTGCCAGCAGGGTGACAGGGGGCGGGAACACTGAAGCTTTCTTT. It specifies CASRVTGGGNTEAFF.